This T cell receptor beta chain was observed in a study of blood T cell repertoires in COVID-19. V lost 6 bases, J lost 4 bases, and 13 bases lay in between. The CDR3 spans 15 residues. CDR1 is MGHDK and CDR2 is SYGVNS in the germline V gene. Libraries were prepared by immunoSEQ multiplex PCR; TCRdb keeps only in-frame clonotypes and omits some of them. The repertoire holds 60,000 to 90,000 clones, with around 88% as singletons. The chain has TRBV25-1 and TRBJ2-6; perhaps TRBD1 as D (5 bases). The sequenced sample was peripheral blood. This TCR derives from a woman of 80 years or more with active or convalescent COVID-19. The CDR3 nucleotides read TGTGCCAGCAGGATAACAGGATCAGGGGCCAACGTCCTGACTTTC. Translated: CASRITGSGANVLTF.